The source of this T cell receptor beta chain is a study of blood T cell repertoires in COVID-19. The CDR3 runs to 14 residues. Germline CDR1 is MGHDK and CDR2 is SYGVNS. V lost 3 bases, J lost 5 bases, and 13 bases lay in between. The method was immunoSEQ multiplex PCR; TCRdb's version includes in-frame clones alone and lacks a portion of them. The table lists about 110,000 clones, around 90% of them singletons. The source is a woman aged 50 to 65 with acute or convalescent COVID-19. Sequenced material: peripheral blood. V usage is TRBV25-1 and J usage is TRBJ1-2, with D hard to call. The CDR3 reads CASSDHGVLYGYTF. Written as DNA, the CDR3 is TGTGCCAGCAGTGACCACGGGGTCTTGTATGGCTACACCTTC.